One T cell receptor (beta chain) is described in this entry. What it recognizes is unknown. The data stem from a study of shared clonotypes between healthy human individuals. Study as a whole: With ages of 18 to 49, the donors were a couple of women and a few men.

With 3 bases clipped from V and 3 bases from J, the junction kept 2 bases outside the gene matches. The CDR3 is 13 amino acids. In germline, CDR1 is MNHNS, CDR2 SASEGT. Study-wide results and limits: Sampling included only blood; tissue repertoires likely differ.

CD45RO negativity and positive selection for CCR7 defined naive CD8 cells, a population that excluded terminally differentiated effector memory CD45RA+ cells. Method: immunoSEQ multiplex PCR; TCRdb's copy keeps in-frame clones and lacks some. The table shows under 600,000 clones, with 95% to 98% occurring only once. What was sequenced was naive CD8+ T cells sorted from blood. The clonotype comes from a man aged 30 to 45 in good health. V usage is TRBV6-1 and J usage is TRBJ2-7; 7 nucleotides agree with TRBD1. CDR3 sequence (DNA): TGTGCCAGCAGTGAGGGACAGTTCTACGAGCAGTACTTC. Protein: CASSEGQFYEQYF.